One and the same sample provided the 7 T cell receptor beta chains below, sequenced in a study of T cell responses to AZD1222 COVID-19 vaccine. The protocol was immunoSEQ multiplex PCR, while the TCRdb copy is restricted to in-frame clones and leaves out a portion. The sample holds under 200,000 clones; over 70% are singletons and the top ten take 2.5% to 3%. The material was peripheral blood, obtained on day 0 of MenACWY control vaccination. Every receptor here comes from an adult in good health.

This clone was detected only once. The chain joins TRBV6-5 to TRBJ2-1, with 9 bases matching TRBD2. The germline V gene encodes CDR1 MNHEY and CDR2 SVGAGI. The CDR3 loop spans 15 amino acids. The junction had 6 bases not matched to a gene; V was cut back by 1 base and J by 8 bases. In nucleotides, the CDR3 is TGTGCCAGCAGTTACTTGGCGGGAGGGCTCGATGAGCAGTTCTTC. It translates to CASSYLAGGLDEQFF.

The CDR3 bases are TGTGCCAGCAGTGGCCGACAGGGTATGAATGTCTACGAGCAGTACTTC. It encodes CASSGRQGMNVYEQYF. The chain recombines TRBV6-1 with TRBJ2-7; 7 bases are shared with TRBD1. The CDR3 length is 16 residues. CDR1 and CDR2 (germline): MNHNS, SASEGT. J lost 3 bases, V lost 4 bases, and 12 bases had no gene match.

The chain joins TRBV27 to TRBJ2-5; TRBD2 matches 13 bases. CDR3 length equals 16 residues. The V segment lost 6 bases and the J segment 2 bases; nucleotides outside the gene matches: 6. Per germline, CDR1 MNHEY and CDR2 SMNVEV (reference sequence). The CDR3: CASRAPGLAGQETQYF. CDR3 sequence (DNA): TGTGCCAGCAGGGCGCCGGGACTAGCGGGGCAAGAGACCCAGTACTTC.

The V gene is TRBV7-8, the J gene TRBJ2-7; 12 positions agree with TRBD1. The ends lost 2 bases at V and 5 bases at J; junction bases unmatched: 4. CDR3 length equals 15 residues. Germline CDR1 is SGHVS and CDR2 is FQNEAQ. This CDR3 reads CASSLWDRGLDEQYF. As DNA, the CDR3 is TGTGCCAGCAGCTTATGGGACAGGGGGCTCGACGAGCAGTACTTC.

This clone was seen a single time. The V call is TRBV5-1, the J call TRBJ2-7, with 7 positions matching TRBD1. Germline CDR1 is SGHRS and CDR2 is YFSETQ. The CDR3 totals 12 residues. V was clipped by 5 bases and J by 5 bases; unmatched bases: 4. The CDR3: CASRGDRNEQYF. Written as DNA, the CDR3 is TGCGCCAGCAGAGGGGACAGAAACGAGCAGTACTTC.

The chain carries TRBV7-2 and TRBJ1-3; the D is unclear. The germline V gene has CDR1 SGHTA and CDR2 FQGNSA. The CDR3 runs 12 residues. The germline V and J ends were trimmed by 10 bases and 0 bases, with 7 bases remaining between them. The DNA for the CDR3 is TGTGCCACTCAAACCTCTGGAAACACCATATATTTT. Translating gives CATQTSGNTIYF.

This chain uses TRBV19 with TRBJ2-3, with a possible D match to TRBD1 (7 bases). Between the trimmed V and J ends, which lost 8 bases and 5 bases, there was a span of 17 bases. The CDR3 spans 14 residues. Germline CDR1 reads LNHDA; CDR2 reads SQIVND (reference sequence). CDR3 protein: CASSSSGGIDTQYF. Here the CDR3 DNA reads TGTGCCAGTTCGTCGTCAGGGGGGATAGATACGCAGTATTTT.